This record covers a single T cell receptor beta chain. Trimming took 3 bases from V and 4 from J, leaving 6 bases between them. CDR3 length: 13 residues. Germline V gene sequence: CDR1 LNHDA, CDR2 SQIVND (reference sequence). These data originate in a study of T-cell reconstitution after alpha-beta-depleted transplantation in children. Using unique molecular identifiers, the investigators prepared the TCRbeta library. TCRdb independently ran MiXCR on the PCR reads; one entry per CDR3 protein. This sample has roughly 200,000 distinct CDR3 sequences, with 8% to 10% found just once. The sequence came from a human donor who donated a stem cell graft to a child with acute lymphoblastic leukemia. Sequencing used PBMCs from the stem cell graft donor, obtained from the stem cell graft. The chain is built from TRBV19 and TRBJ2-2; unclear D gene. The CDR3 bases are TGTGCCAGTAGTATGGCAGTCACCGGGGAGCTGTTTTTT. As protein: CASSMAVTGELFF.